This TCR beta chain originates from a study of human T cells and chemical hapten exposure. Overall study findings and caveats: There was alopecia in the donors, so their immune response may differ from that of healthy people.

The time point is: patch test 2, 6 weeks after DPC sensitization. Treatment noted: therapeutic diphenylcyclopropenone sensitization with weekly scalp DPC. This clonotype was picked up many times. Its antigen is not known. CDR3 size: 14 residues. The V and J ends lost 5 bases and 5 bases, in that order; junction bases with no gene match: 7. CDR1 is SGHTA and CDR2 is FQGNSA in the germline V gene. TCRdb re-derived calls from the RACE reads in MiXCR, one entry per CDR3 protein. The sample holds more than 90,000 distinct CDR3 sequences, 9.5% to 12% seen once. The genes are TRBV7-2 and TRBJ2-5; 8 bases align to TRBD1. The source of this sequence is a woman in her thirties or forties with alopecia areata. Some clones in this sample may be carry-over from other donors' samples. The starting material was whole blood, obtained in connection with sensitization to the hapten diphenylcyclopropenone (DPC). As DNA, the CDR3 is TGTGCCAGCAGCCGAGATCAGGGGGCGGAGACCCAGTACTTC. Its translation: CASSRDQGAETQYF.